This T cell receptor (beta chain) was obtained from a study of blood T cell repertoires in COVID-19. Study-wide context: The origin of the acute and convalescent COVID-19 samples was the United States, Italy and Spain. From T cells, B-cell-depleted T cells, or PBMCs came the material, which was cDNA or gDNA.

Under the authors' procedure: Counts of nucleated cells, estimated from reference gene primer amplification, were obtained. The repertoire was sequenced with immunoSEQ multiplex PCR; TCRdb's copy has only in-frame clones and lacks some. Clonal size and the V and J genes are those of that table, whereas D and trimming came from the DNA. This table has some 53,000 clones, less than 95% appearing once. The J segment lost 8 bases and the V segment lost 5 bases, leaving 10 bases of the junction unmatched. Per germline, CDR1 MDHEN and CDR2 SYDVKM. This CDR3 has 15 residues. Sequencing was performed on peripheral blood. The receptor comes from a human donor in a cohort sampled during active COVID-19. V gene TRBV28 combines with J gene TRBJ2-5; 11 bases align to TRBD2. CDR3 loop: CASSTAGLAGGTQYF. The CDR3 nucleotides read TGTGCCAGCAGTACCGCCGGGCTAGCGGGAGGAACCCAGTACTTC.